These 16 T cell receptor beta chains were all obtained from the same sample, sequenced in a study of human T cells and chemical hapten exposure. TCRdb called the RACE reads again in MiXCR, with one record for every CDR3 protein. The sample holds more than 80,000 distinct CDR3 sequences, around 9.3% seen once. Time point here: patch test 2, 6 weeks after DPC sensitization. Treatment meaning: therapeutic diphenylcyclopropenone sensitization with weekly scalp DPC. The specimen comprised whole blood, sampled in connection with sensitization to the hapten diphenylcyclopropenone (DPC). The receptors originated from a woman in her forties or fifties with alopecia areata. Some clones in this sample may be carry-over from other donors' samples.

This chain joins TRBV7-9 and TRBJ2-1; TRBD1 or TRBD2 may be the D gene (5 bases each). CDR1 is SEHNR, CDR2 FQNEAQ, per germline (reference sequence). V was trimmed by 10 bases and J by 7 bases, leaving 8 bases between them. This CDR3 has 10 residues. The DNA for the CDR3 is TGTGCCAACGAGGGGAATGAGCAGTTCTTC. It encodes CANEGNEQFF.

This chain joins TRBV5-5 and TRBJ2-7, with D possibly TRBD1 on 6 matching bases. Germline V CDR1 and CDR2: SGHKS, YYEKEE (reference sequence). This CDR3 is 15 amino acids long. Trimming pared 3 bases from V and 3 bases from J, leaving 16 bases between. The CDR3 coding sequence is TGTGCCAGCAGCTCAACCGGGGACACAATCTACGAGCAGTACTTC. Protein sequence: CASSSTGDTIYEQYF.

This clonotype was counted ten times or more. As DNA, the CDR3 is TGTGCCAGCAGTGACGCACTAGCGGGAAACAATGAGCAGTTCTTC. Its protein is CASSDALAGNNEQFF. V usage is TRBV6-4 and J usage is TRBJ2-1; 10 nucleotides align to TRBD2. The CDR3 consists of 15 residues. Per germline, CDR1 MRHNA and CDR2 SNTAGT. Trimming at V came to 2 bases and at J to 5 bases, leaving 3 bases not matched to a gene.

This clonotype was seen repeatedly, ten times or more. V usage is TRBV5-1 and J usage is TRBJ2-2, with 8 nucleotides matching TRBD1. Per the germline V gene, CDR1 is SGHRS and CDR2 is YFSETQ. This CDR3 contains 16 residues. The V and J ends lost 4 bases and 5 bases, in that order; junction bases with no gene match: 10. The chain's CDR3 is CASSPGTGGGTGELFF. CDR3 DNA: TGCGCCAGCAGCCCGGGGACAGGCGGAGGAACCGGGGAGCTGTTTTTT. Supplemented by reference TRBV5-1 and TRBJ2-2, the full variable domain reads KAGVTQTPRYLIKTRGQQVTLSCSPISGHRSVSWYQQTPGQGLQFLFEYFSETQRNKGNFPGRFSGRQFSNSRSEMNVSTLELGDSALYLCASSPGTGGGTGELFFGEGSRLTVL.

This clonotype was counted many times. The chain joins TRBV29-1 to TRBJ2-4; 8 nucleotides align to TRBD1. Looked up from germline, CDR1 is SQVTM and CDR2 is ANQGSEA. CDR3 length: 13 amino acids. Losses at the gene ends were 6 bases for V and 7 bases for J; bases not matched to a gene: 8. Here the CDR3 reads CSVPTGGSNIQYF. CDR3 in DNA: TGCAGCGTCCCTACAGGGGGGTCGAACATTCAGTACTTC.

The chain couples TRBV12-3 or TRBV12-4 to TRBJ1-2, with 7 bases aligning to TRBD1. The CDR3 extends over 14 amino acids. V was pared by 8 bases and J by 2 bases, with 8 bases of the junction left unmatched. CDR3 residues: CASSRGQGNYGYTF. The DNA for the CDR3 is TGTGCCAGCTCTAGGGGGCAGGGGAACTATGGCTACACCTTC.

This clonotype showed up many times. J is TRBJ2-7 and V is TRBV5-4, with D perhaps TRBD2 (5 bases). Trimming stripped 0 bases from V and 0 bases from J, with 7 bases between. The CDR3 extends over 14 amino acids. Germline lookup yields CDR1 SGHNT and CDR2 YYREEE (reference sequence). This chain's CDR3 is CASSLGGSSYEQYF. The CDR3 coding sequence is TGTGCCAGCAGCTTGGGAGGGAGCTCCTACGAGCAGTACTTC. The complete variable domain, with remaining parts taken from reference TRBV5-4 and TRBJ2-7, reads ETGVTQSPTHLIKTRGQQVTLRCSSQSGHNTVSWYQQALGQGPQFIFQYYREEENGRGNFPPRFSGLQFPNYSSELNVNALELDDSALYLCASSLGGSSYEQYFGPGTRLTVT.

This clonotype has ten or more counts. V is TRBV12-3 or TRBV12-4 and J is TRBJ1-5; 8 bases are a match to TRBD1. V was clipped by 4 bases and J by 0 bases; unmatched bases: 5. This CDR3 is built from 16 residues. For the CDR3, the DNA is TGTGCCAGCAGTTCACAGGGGGAGAGTAGCAATCAGCCCCAGCATTTT. As protein: CASSSQGESSNQPQHF.

This clonotype appeared many times. The CDR3 DNA is TGTGCCAGCAGCTTAGAGGCGGAATTGAACACTGAAGCTTTCTTT. Translated, it gives CASSLEAELNTEAFF. J is TRBJ1-1 and V is TRBV7-2; D unclear. The germline V gene encodes CDR1 SGHTA and CDR2 FQGNSA. V lost 1 base and J 0 bases, leaving 9 bases between the germline ends. The CDR3 is made up of 15 amino acids. The full variable domain, completed using reference TRBV7-2 and TRBJ1-1, is GAGVSQSPSNKVTEKGKDVELRCDPISGHTALYWYRQSLGQGLEFLIYFQGNSAPDKSGLPSDRFSAERTGGSVSTLTIQRTQQEDSAVYLCASSLEAELNTEAFFGQGTRLTVV.

This clonotype appeared a few times. V usage is TRBV7-7 and J usage is TRBJ2-5; D call uncertain. The CDR3 is 12 residues long. Trimming removed 2 bases at V and 5 bases at J, with 6 bases between. Germline loops: CDR1 SSHAT, CDR2 FNYEAQ (reference sequence). The CDR3 nucleotides are TGTGCCAGCAGCTTACAGGCGGAGACCCAGTACTTC. Protein product: CASSLQAETQYF. Together with reference TRBV7-7 and TRBJ2-5, the CDR3 gives the full variable domain: GAGVSQSPRYKVTKRGQDVTLRCDPISSHATLYWYQQALGQGPEFLTYFNYEAQPDKSGLPSDRFSAERPEGSISTLTIQRTEQRDSAMYRCASSLQAETQYFGPGTRLLVL.

This clonotype was seen more than once but under ten times. V and J are TRBV5-6 and TRBJ1-3, with D unresolved. The CDR3 length is 15 residues. CDR1 and CDR2 (germline): SGHDT, YYEEEE. Deletions cut 0 bases from V and 0 bases from J, with 7 bases between. The CDR3 here is CASSLALGSGNTIYF. CDR3 DNA sequence: TGTGCCAGCAGCTTGGCACTCGGCTCTGGAAACACCATATATTTT.

The table lists this clonotype with a few counts. DNA for the CDR3: TGTGCCAGCAGCTCCCTGGGACAGTTCTTC. It translates to CASSSLGQFF. V is TRBV11-2 and J is TRBJ2-1; D not certain. This CDR3 is 10 amino acids long. CDR1 SGHAT and CDR2 FQNNGV come from the germline V gene. Trimming left V 4 bases short and J 13 bases short, with 8 bases between.

This chain joins TRBV18 and TRBJ1-1; possible D gene TRBD1, 5 bases. V was trimmed by 1 base and J by 3 bases, leaving 9 bases between them. Germline V lookup: CDR1 KGHSH, CDR2 LQKENI. The CDR3 is 14 residues long. This CDR3 reads CASSPQGGDTEAFF. CDR3 bases: TGTGCCAGCTCACCACAGGGAGGGGACACTGAAGCTTTCTTT. The full variable domain, its missing parts supplied by reference TRBV18 and TRBJ1-1, is NAGVMQNPRHLVRRRGQEARLRCSPMKGHSHVYWYRQLPEEGLKFMVYLQKENIIDESGMPKERFSAEFPKEGPSILRIQQVVRGDSAAYFCASSPQGGDTEAFFGQGTRLTVV.

This clonotype came up a few times. The chain recombines TRBV6-1 with TRBJ2-2; 12 nucleotides align to TRBD2. V lost 10 bases and J lost 4; bases outside the gene matches: 19. The CDR3 loop spans 19 amino acids. In germline, CDR1 is MNHNS, CDR2 SASEGT. In DNA form, the CDR3 reads TGTGCCACCAGGAACCCGCTGGCTAGCGGGAGGGTTGGCACCGGGGAGCTGTTTTTT. This codes for CATRNPLASGRVGTGELFF.

V usage is TRBV20-1 and J usage is TRBJ2-5, with D perhaps matching TRBD2 (6 bases). This CDR3 has 13 residues. The germline gives CDR1 DFQATT, CDR2 SNEGSKA (reference sequence). V was cut by 6 bases and J by 5 bases, with 16 bases left in between. CDR3 loop: CSAQRRSGETQYF. The CDR3 region has the DNA TGCAGTGCCCAACGCCGCAGCGGGGAGACCCAGTACTTC.

This clonotype appeared many times. The chain carries TRBV7-2 and TRBJ2-1; D is undetermined. There are 11 residues in the CDR3. Per the germline V gene, CDR1 is SGHTA and CDR2 is FQGNSA. V dropped 0 bases and J dropped 10 bases, with 4 bases sitting between them. CDR3 nucleotides: TGTGCCAGCAGCTTAGCGGACGAGCAGTTCTTC. It yields the protein CASSLADEQFF.